The clone carrying this T cell receptor (beta chain) was seen more than once but under ten times. Its antigen is not identified. This sample stems from a study of CD8 T cells in ankylosing spondylitis. Points from the study as a whole: A TCR beta motif made of fewer than 10 highly homologous variants seemed typical of ankylosing spondylitis blood. From matched ankylosing spondylitis synovial fluid, disease-linked clones were reportedly recovered at significantly enriched levels.

There are 15 residues in the CDR3. The V end lost 1 base, the J end lost 4 bases, and 11 bases lay between the germline ends. Looked up from germline, CDR1 is LGHNA and CDR2 is YNFKEQ. Generation of TCR beta libraries employed quantitative 5'-RACE incorporating molecular barcodes. Each CDR3 protein is one row after TCRdb ran MiXCR on the 5' RACE reads. Seen here are 400,000 to 450,000 distinct CDR3 sequences, roughly 17% observed once, and the top ten hold about 0.94%. The chain carries TRBV4-2 and TRBJ2-1; maybe TRBD2 (5 bases). The origin of this receptor is a male donor with ankylosing spondylitis. Sequencing used blood, either unsorted or a sorted T cell fraction (not recorded which). CDR3 loop: CASSQVLASYNEQFF. In DNA, the CDR3 is TGTGCCAGCAGCCAAGTCCTAGCTTCGTACAATGAGCAGTTCTTC.